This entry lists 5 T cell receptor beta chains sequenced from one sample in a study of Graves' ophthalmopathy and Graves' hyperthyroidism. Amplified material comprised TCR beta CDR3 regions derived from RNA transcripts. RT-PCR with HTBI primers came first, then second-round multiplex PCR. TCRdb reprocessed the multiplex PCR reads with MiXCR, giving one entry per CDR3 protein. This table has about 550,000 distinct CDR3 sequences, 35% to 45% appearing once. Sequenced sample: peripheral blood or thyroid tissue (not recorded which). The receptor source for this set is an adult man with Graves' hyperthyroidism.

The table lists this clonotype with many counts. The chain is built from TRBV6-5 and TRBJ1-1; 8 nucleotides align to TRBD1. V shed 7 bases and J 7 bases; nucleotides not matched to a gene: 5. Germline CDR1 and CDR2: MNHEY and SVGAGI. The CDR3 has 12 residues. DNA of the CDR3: TGTGCCAGCATTTGGGACAGGCGTGAAGCTTTCTTT. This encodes CASIWDRREAFF.

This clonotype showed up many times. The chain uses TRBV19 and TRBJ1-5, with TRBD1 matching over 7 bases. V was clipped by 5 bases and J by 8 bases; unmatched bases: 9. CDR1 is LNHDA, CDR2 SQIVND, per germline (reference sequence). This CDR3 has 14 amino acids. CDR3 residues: CASSPTGPGKPQHF. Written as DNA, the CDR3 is TGTGCCAGTAGTCCGACAGGGCCGGGAAAGCCCCAGCATTTT.

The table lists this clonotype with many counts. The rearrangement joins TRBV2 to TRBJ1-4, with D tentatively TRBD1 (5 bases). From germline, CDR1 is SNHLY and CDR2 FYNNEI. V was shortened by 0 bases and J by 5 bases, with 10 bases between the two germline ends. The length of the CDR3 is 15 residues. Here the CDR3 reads CASSEALWGNEKLFF. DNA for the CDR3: TGTGCCAGCAGTGAAGCGCTTTGGGGGAATGAAAAACTGTTTTTT.

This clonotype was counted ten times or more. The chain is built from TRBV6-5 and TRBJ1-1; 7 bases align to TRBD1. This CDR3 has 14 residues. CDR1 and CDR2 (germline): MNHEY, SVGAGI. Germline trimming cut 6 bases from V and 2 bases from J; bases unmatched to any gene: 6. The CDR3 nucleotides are TGTGCCAGCAGCCCGGGACAGTACAACACTGAAGCTTTCTTT. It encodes CASSPGQYNTEAFF.

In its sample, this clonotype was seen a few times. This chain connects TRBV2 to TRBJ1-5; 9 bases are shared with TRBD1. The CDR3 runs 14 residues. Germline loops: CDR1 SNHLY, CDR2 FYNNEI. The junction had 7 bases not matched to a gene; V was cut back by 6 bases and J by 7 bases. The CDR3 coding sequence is TGTGCCAGCAGGTTGACAGGGGGTGGGCAGCCCCAGCATTTT. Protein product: CASRLTGGGQPQHF.